The 17 T cell receptor beta chains below were found in one sample sequenced in a study of OX40 agonist ivuxolimab in advanced cancers. Method: immunoSEQ multiplex PCR; TCRdb's copy keeps in-frame clones and lacks some. Of roughly 76,000 clones listed, more than 85% are singletons. Sequences were derived from CD4+ or CD8+ T cells sorted from blood, sampled in a trial of the OX40 agonist ivuxolimab. The receptors originated from an adult with an advanced solid tumor such as melanoma, head and neck, liver or kidney cancer.

The genes are TRBV6-1 and TRBJ1-2; 7 positions agree with TRBD1. The ends lost 2 bases at V and 4 bases at J; junction bases unmatched: 7. The CDR3 length is 15 residues. The germline gives CDR1 MNHNS, CDR2 SASEGT. As DNA, the CDR3 is TGTGCCAGCAGTGAACGGGACAGCGTAAGCTATGGCTACACCTTC. Protein sequence: CASSERDSVSYGYTF.

The chain links TRBV6-6 to TRBJ1-5, with 7 bases that match TRBD1. There are 14 residues in the CDR3. Trimming at V came to 0 bases and at J to 7 bases, leaving 3 bases not matched to a gene. Germline CDR1 reads MNHNY; CDR2 reads SVGAGI (reference sequence). In DNA form, the CDR3 reads TGTGCCAGCAGTTACTCGACAGGGAAACAGCCCCAGCATTTT. Translated, it gives CASSYSTGKQPQHF.

This chain joins TRBV9 and TRBJ2-7; the D gene is possibly TRBD1 (6 bases). Trimming took off 0 bases at V and 6 bases at J, with 13 bases between the two ends. CDR3 length equals 14 residues. In germline, CDR1 is SGDLS, CDR2 YYNGEE. This CDR3 reads CASSVDRVEVEQYF. The CDR3 DNA sequence: TGTGCCAGCAGCGTAGACAGGGTCGAGGTCGAGCAGTACTTC.

The rearrangement links TRBV6-5 to TRBJ1-3, with D unclear. The V end lost 10 bases, the J end lost 0 bases, and 16 bases lay between the germline ends. This CDR3 has 15 amino acids. The V gene's germline CDR1 is MNHEY and CDR2 SVGAGI. The CDR3 coding sequence is TGTGCCACCAGCAGGAGCGATGCCTCTGGAAACACCATATATTTT. It translates to CATSRSDASGNTIYF.

This clone was counted a single time. In this CDR3 the conserved last residue, phenylalanine or tryptophan, is missing, so a read error is likely. The DNA is omitted, as the CDR3 cannot be located on it reliably, and the CDR3 follows TCRdb's listing. V is TRBV6-5 and J is TRBJ2-7. Germline-derived CDR1 and CDR2 are MNHEY and SVGAGI. The CDR3 region is 13 residues in length, termini included. CDR3 region: CASSYPPRGPVEL.

The rearrangement links TRBV6-5 to TRBJ1-2; no firm D call. The CDR3 extends over 13 amino acids. Germline V CDR1 and CDR2: MNHEY, SVGAGI. Deletions cut 0 bases from V and 5 bases from J, with 7 bases between. CDR3 bases: TGTGCCAGCAGTTACTCCTTCAAATATGGCTACACCTTC. It codes for CASSYSFKYGYTF.

This chain links TRBV6-6 with TRBJ1-4, with D unclear. The germline CDR1 and CDR2 sequences are MNHNY and SVGAGI (reference sequence). V was trimmed by 4 bases and J by 5 bases, leaving 17 bases between them. This CDR3 is 16 amino acids long. The CDR3 region is CASSFYPGSENEKLFF. The DNA for the CDR3 is TGTGCCAGCAGTTTCTATCCGGGATCGGAAAATGAAAAACTGTTTTTT.

The chain is built from TRBV28 and TRBJ1-4; 8 bases align to TRBD1. CDR1 is MDHEN and CDR2 is SYDVKM in the germline V gene. Trimming removed 5 bases from V and 7 bases from J; junction bases left unmatched: 6. The CDR3 consists of 14 residues. CDR3: CASSLDRVVEKLFF. CDR3 sequence (DNA): TGTGCCAGCAGTCTGGACAGGGTGGTTGAAAAACTGTTTTTT.

The genes are TRBV5-5 and TRBJ2-3; D call uncertain. V was cut by 4 bases and J by 6 bases, with 6 bases left in between. The CDR3 spans 11 residues. CDR1 is SGHKS, CDR2 YYEKEE, per germline (reference sequence). The CDR3 DNA reads as TGTGCCAGCAGCCCGAAGGATACGCAGTATTTT. Protein product: CASSPKDTQYF.

The chain is built from TRBV20-1 and TRBJ2-1; D unclear. This CDR3 is 11 amino acids long. Germline CDR1 and CDR2: DFQATT and SNEGSKA (reference sequence). V lost 5 bases and J 10 bases, leaving 12 bases between the germline ends. CDR3 sequence: CSAHLMLEQFF. In DNA form, the CDR3 reads TGCAGTGCTCATCTAATGTTGGAGCAGTTCTTC.

The gene calls are TRBV5-1 and TRBJ2-3; 8 bases are a match to TRBD2. V shed 4 bases, J shed 0 bases, and the junction held 7 bases outside the gene matches. The CDR3 runs 16 residues. Germline lookup yields CDR1 SGHRS and CDR2 YFSETQ. CDR3: CASSSGRILSTDTQYF. The CDR3 DNA is TGCGCCAGCAGCAGCGGGAGAATCCTAAGCACAGATACGCAGTATTTT.

V is TRBV7-3 and J is TRBJ2-3; no clear D gene. Trimming removed 4 bases at V and 6 bases at J, with 14 bases between. This CDR3 contains 14 residues. Germline loops: CDR1 SGHTA, CDR2 FQGTGA. The CDR3 protein is CASSYLGPRDTQYF. CDR3 sequence (DNA): TGTGCCAGCAGCTACCTCGGCCCCCGGGATACGCAGTATTTT.

This chain joins TRBV10-3 and TRBJ1-6; D gene uncertain. Trimming cost V 5 bases and J 6 bases, with 14 bases left between them. The CDR3 loop spans 15 amino acids. Germline CDR1 is ENHRY and CDR2 is SYGVKD. CDR3 in amino acids: CAISLDRGPNSPLHF. CDR3 DNA: TGTGCCATCAGTCTTGACCGCGGACCTAATTCACCCCTCCACTTT.

V is TRBV5-1 and J is TRBJ2-3; 9 positions match TRBD2. Germline CDR1 and CDR2: SGHRS and YFSETQ. Trimming removed 1 base from V and 0 bases from J; junction bases left unmatched: 3. CDR3 length: 16 amino acids. The CDR3 DNA reads as TGCGCCAGCAGCTTGACCGGGACTAGCAGCACAGATACGCAGTATTTT. It encodes CASSLTGTSSTDTQYF. Looking up the rest from reference TRBV5-1 and TRBJ2-3 gives the full variable domain: KAGVTQTPRYLIKTRGQQVTLSCSPISGHRSVSWYQQTPGQGLQFLFEYFSETQRNKGNFPGRFSGRQFSNSRSEMNVSTLELGDSALYLCASSLTGTSSTDTQYFGPGTRLTVL.

The V gene is TRBV6-6, the J gene TRBJ1-6; tentatively, D is TRBD1 (6 bases). The CDR3 has 15 residues. Trimming took 7 bases from V and 7 from J, leaving 17 bases between them. Germline assignment: CDR1 MNHNY and CDR2 SVGAGI (reference sequence). The CDR3 DNA reads TGTGCCAGCACCGCCGGGGGCCGTTGGAATTCACCCCTCCACTTT. Its translation: CASTAGGRWNSPLHF.

V and J are TRBV11-2 and TRBJ2-3; TRBD2 might be the D (7 bases). V was pared by 0 bases and J by 0 bases, with 16 bases between. The germline V gene encodes CDR1 SGHAT and CDR2 FQNNGV. This CDR3 spans 18 amino acids. The CDR3 nucleotides read TGTGCCAGCAGCTTAGATCCTCAGGGGACTACTAGCACAGATACGCAGTATTTT. Residues: CASSLDPQGTTSTDTQYF.

This rearrangement joins TRBV30 to TRBJ2-2; D remains ambiguous. Germline-derived CDR1 and CDR2 are GTSNPN and SVGIG (reference sequence). The V end lost 2 bases, the J end lost 5 bases, and 12 bases lay between the germline ends. This CDR3 comprises 14 residues. As DNA, the CDR3 is TGTGCCTGGAGTATCGGGCGCGGTACCGGGGAGCTGTTTTTT. Translated: CAWSIGRGTGELFF.